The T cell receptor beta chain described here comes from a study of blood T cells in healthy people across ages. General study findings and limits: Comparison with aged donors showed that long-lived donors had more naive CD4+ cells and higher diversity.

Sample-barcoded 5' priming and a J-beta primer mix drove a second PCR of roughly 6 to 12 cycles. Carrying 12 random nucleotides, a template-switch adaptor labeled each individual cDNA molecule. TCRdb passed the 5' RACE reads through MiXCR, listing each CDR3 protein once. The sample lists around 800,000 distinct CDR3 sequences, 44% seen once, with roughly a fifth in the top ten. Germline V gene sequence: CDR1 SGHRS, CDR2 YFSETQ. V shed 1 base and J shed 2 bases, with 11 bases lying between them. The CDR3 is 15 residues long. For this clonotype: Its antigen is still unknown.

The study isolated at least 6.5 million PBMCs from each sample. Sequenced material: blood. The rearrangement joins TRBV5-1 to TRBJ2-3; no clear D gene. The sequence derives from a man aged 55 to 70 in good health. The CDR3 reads CASSLSRNPTDTQYF. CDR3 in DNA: TGCGCCAGCAGCTTGAGTAGAAACCCCACAGATACGCAGTATTTT.